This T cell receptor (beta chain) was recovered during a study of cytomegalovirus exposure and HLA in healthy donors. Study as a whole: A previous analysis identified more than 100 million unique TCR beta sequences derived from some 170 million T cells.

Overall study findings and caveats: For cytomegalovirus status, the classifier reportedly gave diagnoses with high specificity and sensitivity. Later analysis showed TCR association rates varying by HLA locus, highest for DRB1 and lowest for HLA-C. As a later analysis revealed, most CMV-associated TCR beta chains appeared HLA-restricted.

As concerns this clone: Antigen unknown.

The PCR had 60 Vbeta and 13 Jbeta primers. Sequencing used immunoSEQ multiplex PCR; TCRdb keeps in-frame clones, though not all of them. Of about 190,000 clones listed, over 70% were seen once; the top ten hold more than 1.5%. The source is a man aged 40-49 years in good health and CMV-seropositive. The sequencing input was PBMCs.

CDR3 residues: CASSPGGPLMNTEAFF. The CDR3 DNA reads as TGTGCCAGCAGCCCGGGAGGCCCCCTCATGAACACTGAAGCTTTCTTT. This chain connects TRBV5-4 to TRBJ1-1; D is unclear. Trimming took off 4 bases at V and 0 bases at J, with 16 bases between the two ends. The CDR3 covers 16 residues. CDR1 SGHNT and CDR2 YYREEE come from the germline V gene (reference sequence).